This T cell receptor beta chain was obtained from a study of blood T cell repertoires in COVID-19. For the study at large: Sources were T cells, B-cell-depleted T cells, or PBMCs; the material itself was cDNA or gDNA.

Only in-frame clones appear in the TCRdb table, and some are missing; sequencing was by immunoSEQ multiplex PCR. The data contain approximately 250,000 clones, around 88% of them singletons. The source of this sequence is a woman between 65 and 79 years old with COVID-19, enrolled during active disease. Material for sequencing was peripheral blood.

The CDR3 sequence: CASSPGPGGEKLFF. The CDR3 coding sequence is TGTGCCAGCAGCCCGGGCCCGGGAGGTGAAAAACTGTTTTTT. The chain joins TRBV9 to TRBJ1-4; D call uncertain. The CDR3 extends over 14 amino acids. The V end was cut by 4 bases, the J end by 7 bases, with 14 bases between. Per the germline V gene, CDR1 is SGDLS and CDR2 is YYNGEE.